Given below is one T cell receptor beta chain in context. The sample comes from a study of blood T cells in healthy people across ages. PCR was performed a second time for about 6 to 11 cycles using a sample-barcoded 5' primer and a J-beta primer mix. Every sample gave at least 3 million paired-end reads containing CDR3. TCRdb recomputed calls from the 5' RACE reads with MiXCR, one row per CDR3 protein. The sample holds roughly 1.9 million distinct CDR3 sequences; more than 35% are singletons and the top ten take about 21%. Germline lookup yields CDR1 SQVTM and CDR2 ANQGSEA. This CDR3 region has 13 residues. The V and J ends lost 6 bases and 5 bases, in that order; junction bases with no gene match: 8.

This TCR came from a human donor in good health. The chain combines TRBV29-1 with TRBJ2-7, with 9 bases fitting TRBD2. The sequencing input was blood. In nucleotides, the CDR3 is TGCAGCGTCATGGGACTAGCTGGGCACGAGCAGTACTTC. Residues: CSVMGLAGHEQYF.